Following are 29 T cell receptor beta chains from one sample sequenced in a study of blood T cells in healthy people across ages. Primers used in a second PCR of roughly 6 to 11 cycles were a sample-barcoded 5' primer and a J-beta primer mix. TCRdb itself ran the 5' RACE reads through MiXCR, one entry per CDR3 protein. The sample has 630,000 or so distinct CDR3 sequences, 25% to 35% seen once; the top ten hold about a sixth. Material: blood. The receptor source for this set is an elderly woman in good health.

The genes are TRBV6-1 and TRBJ2-1; D is perhaps TRBD2 (6 bases). Trimming removed 6 bases from V and 5 bases from J, with 17 bases in between. The CDR3 totals 15 residues. Germline V CDR1 and CDR2: MNHNS, SASEGT. In DNA form, the CDR3 reads TGTGCCAGCAGGCGGCACGGGGGTCTACACAATGAGCAGTTCTTC. It codes for CASRRHGGLHNEQFF.

This clonotype appeared a few times. The rearrangement joins TRBV19 to TRBJ1-4; the D is unclear. The CDR3 sequence is 14 residues long. Per the germline V gene, CDR1 is LNHDA and CDR2 is SQIVND (reference sequence). V lost 6 bases to trimming and J lost 0 bases, with 8 bases between them. CDR3 nucleotide sequence: TGTGCCAGTAGCCACAGAACAACTAATGAAAAACTGTTTTTT. It translates to CASSHRTTNEKLFF.

The chain links TRBV5-1 to TRBJ1-1; no clear D. Deletions cut 0 bases from V and 3 bases from J, with 9 bases between. From germline, CDR1 is SGHRS and CDR2 YFSETQ. The CDR3 spans 14 residues. CDR3 region: CASSLGIRDTEAFF. CDR3 bases: TGCGCCAGCAGCTTGGGGATCAGAGACACTGAAGCTTTCTTT.

This chain uses TRBV15 with TRBJ1-1, with 7 bases aligning to TRBD1. The CDR3 length is 18 residues. The V segment lost 5 bases and the J segment 2 bases; nucleotides outside the gene matches: 17. Germline CDR1 is LNHNV and CDR2 is YYDKDF (reference sequence). CDR3 sequence (DNA): TGTGCCACCAGCGGGTCACAGGGGAAGGTTTGGACCAACACTGAAGCTTTCTTT. Translation: CATSGSQGKVWTNTEAFF.

In its sample, this clonotype was seen a few times. The V call is TRBV6-6, the J call TRBJ1-1; D gene uncertain. The CDR3 is 13 residues long. The germline V and J ends were trimmed by 0 bases and 7 bases, with 9 bases remaining between them. CDR1 MNHNY and CDR2 SVGAGI come from the germline V gene (reference sequence). The CDR3 reads CASSYSQWGEAFF. CDR3 nucleotide sequence: TGTGCCAGCAGTTACTCGCAGTGGGGTGAAGCTTTCTTT.

This clonotype was observed at least ten times. This sequence may be a read error, since a much larger clone differs from it by one base. The V and J genes are TRBV7-9 and TRBJ2-5; D may be TRBD2 (6 bases). Germline CDR1 reads SEHNR; CDR2 reads FQNEAQ (reference sequence). V was trimmed by 0 bases and J by 5 bases, leaving 13 bases between them. CDR3 size: 15 residues. The CDR3 region is CASSLATSSSETQYF. The CDR3 coding sequence is TGTGCCAGCAGCTTAGCGACTAGTTCTAGTGAGACCCAGTACTTC.

This clonotype came up many times. The chain employs TRBV7-2 and TRBJ2-5, with TRBD2 matching 13 bases. CDR3 size: 16 residues. The germline CDR1 and CDR2 sequences are SGHTA and FQGNSA. Trimming took 4 bases from V and 0 from J; bases not matched to a gene: 2. The CDR3 nucleotides read TGTGCCAGCAGCTCGACTAGCGGGGGGTACCAAGAGACCCAGTACTTC. It codes for CASSSTSGGYQETQYF.

Regarding this clonotype: Given a much more abundant clone one base away, this may be a read error. The gene calls are TRBV18 and TRBJ1-2; TRBD1 is a possible D gene (5 bases). CDR1 is KGHSH, CDR2 LQKENI, per germline. The CDR3 contains 14 residues. Trimming took 4 bases from V and 7 from J, leaving 16 bases between them. CDR3 DNA sequence: TGTGCCAGCTCACTACCGTACAGGACGGGTGGCTACACCTTC. It translates to CASSLPYRTGGYTF. Looking up the rest from reference TRBV18 and TRBJ1-2 gives the full variable domain: NAGVMQNPRHLVRRRGQEARLRCSPMKGHSHVYWYRQLPEEGLKFMVYLQKENIIDESGMPKERFSAEFPKEGPSILRIQQVVRGDSAAYFCASSLPYRTGGYTFGSGTRLTVV.

J is TRBJ1-2 and V is TRBV2, with D unresolved. The CDR3 length is 15 residues. Germline V gene data show CDR1 as SNHLY and CDR2 as FYNNEI. V lost 8 bases to trimming and J lost 4 bases, with 20 bases between them. CDR3 in amino acids: CASLLTRRSFYGYTF. CDR3 DNA sequence: TGTGCCAGCCTTCTCACCCGACGGAGCTTCTATGGCTACACCTTC.

A word on this clonotype: A much larger clone differs from this one at a single base, so this may be a read error. The chain uses TRBV15 and TRBJ1-4; 7 nucleotides align to TRBD1. This CDR3 has 15 amino acids. The J segment lost 8 bases and the V segment lost 5 bases, leaving 11 bases of the junction unmatched. Germline V gene sequence: CDR1 LNHNV, CDR2 YYDKDF (reference sequence). The CDR3 sequence: CATSSQQGRWEKLFF. DNA of the CDR3: TGTGCCACCAGCTCCCAACAGGGGCGGTGGGAAAAACTGTTTTTT.

This sequence joins TRBV15 and TRBJ2-6, with D perhaps matching TRBD1 or TRBD2 (5 bases each). The CDR3 loop spans 18 amino acids. Trimming removed 3 bases at V and 0 bases at J, with 15 bases between. Germline values: CDR1 LNHNV, CDR2 YYDKDF (reference sequence). The CDR3 here is CATSSRSGRYSGANVLTF. The CDR3 DNA reads TGTGCCACCAGCAGCCGCTCGGGACGATACTCTGGGGCCAACGTCCTGACTTTC. The entire variable domain, with the rest obtained from reference TRBV15 and TRBJ2-6, is as follows: DAMVIQNPRYQVTQFGKPVTLSCSQTLNHNVMYWYQQKSSQAPKLLFHYYDKDFNNEADTPDNFQSRRPNTSFCFLDIRSPGLGDTAMYLCATSSRSGRYSGANVLTFGAGSRLTVL.

This sequence joins TRBV6-1 and TRBJ2-1; 13 positions match TRBD2. Unmatched junction bases numbered 12, after V lost 8 bases and J lost 8 bases. The CDR3 length is 16 residues. Germline V gives CDR1 MNHNS, CDR2 SASEGT. CDR3 loop: CASGLAGVVGEDEQFF. DNA of the CDR3: TGTGCCAGCGGACTAGCGGGAGTGGTGGGTGAGGATGAGCAGTTCTTC.

In its sample, this clonotype was seen many times. The rearrangement joins TRBV9 to TRBJ2-7; TRBD1 matches at 8 bases. The V gene end was trimmed by 0 bases and the J gene end by 9 bases; junction bases not matched to a gene: 11. Germline CDR1 SGDLS, CDR2 YYNGEE. The CDR3 extends over 15 amino acids. Here the CDR3 DNA reads TGTGCCAGCAGCGTAGAAACAGGGGGGTCATCCAGGCAGTACTTC. This gives the protein CASSVETGGSSRQYF.

This clonotype came up many times. J is TRBJ2-3 and V is TRBV19; possibly TRBD2 for D (5 bases). Germline V CDR1 and CDR2: LNHDA, SQIVND (reference sequence). This CDR3 contains 15 residues. V dropped 7 bases and J dropped 2 bases, with 16 bases sitting between them. The chain's CDR3 is CASNPGGPTTDTQYF. The CDR3 DNA reads TGTGCCAGTAACCCGGGCGGGCCAACCACAGATACGCAGTATTTT.

This chain links TRBV30 with TRBJ1-5, with 8 positions matching TRBD1. CDR1 and CDR2 (germline): GTSNPN, SVGIG (reference sequence). Losses at the gene ends were 3 bases for V and 6 bases for J; bases not matched to a gene: 4. The CDR3 is 13 amino acids. The DNA for the CDR3 is TGTGCCTGGAGCCCGGACAGGGTTCAGCCCCAGCATTTT. It specifies CAWSPDRVQPQHF.

This clonotype has only a few counts. The V and J genes are TRBV7-3 and TRBJ1-4; no clear D. CDR1 SGHTA and CDR2 FQGTGA come from the germline V gene. The CDR3 contains 12 residues. Trimming removed 5 bases from V and 7 bases from J, with 8 bases in between. The CDR3 region is CASSEDGEKLFF. The CDR3 nucleotides read TGTGCCAGCAGCGAAGACGGTGAAAAACTGTTTTTT.

This clonotype was counted ten times or more. The J gene is TRBJ2-7, the V gene TRBV2; D may correspond to TRBD1 or TRBD2 (5 bases each). The germline V and J ends were trimmed by 7 bases and 3 bases, with 10 bases remaining between them. Germline V gene data show CDR1 as SNHLY and CDR2 as FYNNEI. CDR3 length: 12 amino acids. The CDR3 loop is CASTGPNYEQYF. The CDR3 DNA is TGTGCCAGCACGGGACCAAACTACGAGCAGTACTTC.

This clonotype has a count of ten or more. This may come from a read error, since a much larger clone is one base off. The rearrangement links TRBV7-2 to TRBJ2-5; 7 bases are a match to TRBD2. V lost 5 bases and J lost 5; bases outside the gene matches: 11. This CDR3 has 15 amino acids. CDR1 is SGHTA and CDR2 is FQGNSA in the germline V gene. The CDR3 reads CASSPFSGRGETQYF. The CDR3 region has the DNA TGTGCCAGCAGCCCATTTTCGGGGAGGGGTGAGACCCAGTACTTC.

The table lists this clonotype with a few counts. The chain recombines TRBV30 with TRBJ2-7; 7 nucleotides match TRBD2. Germline-derived CDR1 and CDR2 are GTSNPN and SVGIG (reference sequence). Trimming took 4 bases from V and 3 from J; bases not matched to a gene: 3. This CDR3 comprises 12 residues. CDR3 DNA sequence: TGTGCCTGGACCGCGGGGGACTACGAGCAGTACTTC. Protein sequence: CAWTAGDYEQYF.

Note on this clonotype: One junction end disagrees with the germline gene, perhaps due to a read error. This chain uses TRBV24-1 with TRBJ2-3, with a possible D match to TRBD2 (5 bases). The CDR3 covers 15 residues. The germline CDR1 and CDR2 sequences are KGHDR and SFDVKD. The CDR3 reads CAASDRGLSGDTQYF. In DNA form, the CDR3 reads TGTGCCGCCAGTGACCGCGGGCTGTCCGGGGATACGCAGTATTTT.

This chain links TRBV12-3 or TRBV12-4 with TRBJ2-1; D may be TRBD1 or TRBD2 (5 bases each). CDR3 size: 15 residues. V was trimmed by 10 bases and J by 7 bases, leaving 23 bases between them. This chain's CDR3 is CAIRGGASPYNEQFF. CDR3 bases: TGTGCCATAAGGGGTGGGGCTAGCCCTTATAATGAGCAGTTCTTC.

Comment on this clonotype: This clone may be a read error of a much larger clone one base away. J is TRBJ2-5 and V is TRBV5-1, with TRBD2 identical over 11 bases. With 0 bases clipped from V and 11 bases from J, the junction kept 21 bases outside the gene matches. The CDR3 has 19 residues. Germline V gives CDR1 SGHRS, CDR2 YFSETQ. DNA for the CDR3: TGCGCCAGCAGCTTGGCATTGCCCCAGGGGCTAGCGGGGGGTAATGAGCAGTACTTC. Residues: CASSLALPQGLAGGNEQYF.

A note on this clonotype: A much larger clonotype is one base distant, so this may be a read error. The chain joins TRBV20-1 to TRBJ2-7, with D possibly matching TRBD1 (6 bases). Germline V lookup: CDR1 DFQATT, CDR2 SNEGSKA (reference sequence). Trimming stripped 5 bases from V and 5 bases from J, with 16 bases between. CDR3 length: 13 amino acids. CDR3 amino acids: CSALRGRRDEQYF. In DNA form, the CDR3 reads TGCAGTGCTCTCAGGGGACGGCGTGACGAGCAGTACTTC.

This clonotype was seen more than once but under ten times. This sequence joins TRBV6-1 and TRBJ2-1; D ambiguous. Trimming stripped 1 base from V and 11 bases from J, with 12 bases between. This CDR3 comprises 13 residues. Germline CDR1 MNHNS, CDR2 SASEGT. Here the CDR3 reads CASSEVVGFKQFF. The CDR3 nucleotides are TGTGCCAGCAGTGAAGTGGTGGGGTTTAAGCAGTTCTTC.

This clonotype was seen many times. The chain has TRBV20-1 and TRBJ2-5; D may be TRBD2 (5 bases). CDR1 is DFQATT and CDR2 is SNEGSKA in the germline V gene (reference sequence). The CDR3 is 15 amino acids. The V end lost 5 bases, the J end lost 2 bases, and 18 bases lay between the germline ends. In nucleotides, the CDR3 is TGCAGTGCTTATAACGCGTGGGGAGATCAAGAGACCCAGTACTTC. This translates into CSAYNAWGDQETQYF.

This rearrangement joins TRBV6-5 to TRBJ1-2; the D gene is possibly TRBD1 (6 bases). Trimming removed 8 bases at V and 4 bases at J, with 14 bases between. The length of the CDR3 is 13 residues. CDR1 and CDR2 from the germline V gene are MNHEY and SVGAGI. The CDR3 loop is CASFLGGGYGYTF. CDR3 DNA: TGTGCCAGCTTCTTAGGGGGAGGCTATGGCTACACCTTC.

This clonotype appeared many times. This chain connects TRBV27 to TRBJ2-6; 11 nucleotides match TRBD1. The junction had 5 bases not matched to a gene; V was cut back by 3 bases and J by 4 bases. The germline V gene has CDR1 MNHEY and CDR2 SMNVEV (reference sequence). This CDR3 has 17 residues. This CDR3 reads CASSFRTGGTGANVLTF. The DNA for the CDR3 is TGTGCCAGCAGTTTCCGGACAGGGGGCACAGGGGCCAACGTCCTGACTTTC.

This chain links TRBV5-1 with TRBJ1-5; 9 bases line up with TRBD1. The V segment lost 0 bases and the J segment 6 bases; nucleotides outside the gene matches: 4. Germline-derived CDR1 and CDR2 are SGHRS and YFSETQ. This CDR3 is built from 15 residues. DNA for the CDR3: TGCGCCAGCAGCTTGGAGGGGACAGGGTCTCAGCCCCAGCATTTT. Amino acids: CASSLEGTGSQPQHF.

This clonotype was seen only a few times. In DNA form, the CDR3 reads TGTGCCAGCAGCATTCGCTCCGGGACAGGAGGTAAAAAACTGTTTTTT. The encoded protein is CASSIRSGTGGKKLFF. The rearrangement joins TRBV7-9 to TRBJ1-4, with 8 bases fitting TRBD1. Losses at the gene ends were 5 bases for V and 9 bases for J; bases not matched to a gene: 14. Germline V lookup: CDR1 SEHNR, CDR2 FQNEAQ (reference sequence). The CDR3 extends over 16 amino acids.